This TCR beta chain is from a study of T cell clonality in common variable immunodeficiency. Study-level points and caveats: Shared TCRbeta clones were fewer between CVID subjects than controls.

The V end lost 4 bases, the J end lost 1 base, and 12 bases lay between the germline ends. Germline V CDR1 and CDR2: SGHNT, YYREEE (reference sequence). There are 14 residues in the CDR3. As for this clone: As yet, its antigen is unknown. The read halts 3 residues ahead of the CDR3 end, with the missing end drawn from the germline J gene.

Method: immunoSEQ multiplex PCR; TCRdb's copy keeps in-frame clones and lacks some. The sample shows about 52,000 clones, no singletons; the ten largest hold just over 2%. The chain is built from TRBV5-4 and TRBJ2-7, with D possibly being TRBD2 (5 bases). Sequencing was done on a sample of peripheral blood mononuclear cells. This TCR came from a person between 18 and 69 years old in good health. CDR3 DNA (partial): TGTGCCAGCAGCCCCGGACTGGAGTCCTACGAG. Translated, it gives CASSPGLESYE. In full, the CDR3 is CASSPGLESYEQYF.